The 28 T cell receptor beta chains below all came from one sample that was sequenced in a study of shared clonotypes between healthy human individuals. Profiling relied on immunoSEQ multiplex PCR, and the TCRdb table lists in-frame clones only, not all of them. The sample shows about half a million clones, 81% of them seen only once. The sample comprised PBMCs. The receptors originated from a woman in her thirties or forties in good health. Some clones in this sample may be carry-over from other donors' samples.

Notes on this clone: A far larger clone differs by one base, so this is likely a read error. This chain links TRBV30 with TRBJ1-2; 9 bases match TRBD1. Germline assignment: CDR1 GTSNPN and CDR2 SVGIG (reference sequence). This CDR3 region has 15 residues. This CDR3 reads CARSRDRDGDYGYTF. Here the CDR3 DNA reads TGTGCCCGGAGCCGGGACAGGGATGGGGACTATGGCTACACCTTC.

Remarks on this clone: This likely reflects a read error, since a far larger clone is one base away. The CDR3, as DNA: TGCGCCAGCAGCTTGGACGGACCGGGGACCGAGCAGTACTTC. It is translated as CASSLDGPGTEQYF. This chain joins TRBV5-1 and TRBJ2-7, with D possibly called TRBD1 or TRBD2 (5 bases each). V dropped 0 bases and J dropped 6 bases, with 13 bases sitting between them. This CDR3 is 14 amino acids long. In germline, CDR1 is SGHRS, CDR2 YFSETQ. Using reference TRBV5-1 and TRBJ2-7 for the parts outside the CDR3, the full variable domain is KAGVTQTPRYLIKTRGQQVTLSCSPISGHRSVSWYQQTPGQGLQFLFEYFSETQRNKGNFPGRFSGRQFSNSRSEMNVSTLELGDSALYLCASSLDGPGTEQYFGPGTRLTVT.

This chain joins TRBV15 and TRBJ2-4; TRBD1 aligns across 11 bases. Looked up from germline, CDR1 is LNHNV and CDR2 is YYDKDF (reference sequence). V lost 3 bases, J lost 2 bases, and 12 bases stayed unmatched. This CDR3 is 19 amino acids long. CDR3 nucleotides: TGTGCCACCAGCAGCCCGGTGGGAGGACAGGGGGCAACCAAAAACATTCAGTACTTC. Its translation: CATSSPVGGQGATKNIQYF.

This clone came up once. J is TRBJ2-3 and V is TRBV28; 9 bases fit TRBD1. J was trimmed by 5 bases and V by 3 bases; bases with no gene match: 9. Germline-derived CDR1 and CDR2 are MDHEN and SYDVKM. The CDR3 runs to 16 residues. The DNA of the CDR3 is TGTGCCAGCAGTTTGGACTTACAGGGGGCACAAGATACGCAGTATTTT. Amino acids: CASSLDLQGAQDTQYF.

The chain employs TRBV30 and TRBJ1-4, with a tentative D call TRBD1 (6 bases). There are 12 residues in the CDR3. Germline values: CDR1 GTSNPN, CDR2 SVGIG (reference sequence). V lost 5 bases, J lost 4 bases, and 8 bases lay in between. The CDR3 loop reads CAWGQSNEKLFF. In DNA, the CDR3 is TGTGCCTGGGGACAGAGTAATGAAAAACTGTTTTTT.

The chain combines TRBV5-1 with TRBJ2-7, with 10 nucleotides matching TRBD2. With V trimmed by 9 bases and J by 4 bases, 13 bases remained unmatched. The V gene's germline CDR1 is SGHRS and CDR2 YFSETQ. CDR3 length: 15 residues. CDR3 bases: TGCGCCATCGGGCTAGCGGGAGAAGCTTGTTACGAGCAGTACTTC. Translating gives CAIGLAGEACYEQYF.

The sample holds a few counts of this clone. A far larger clone is one base from this, pointing to a likely read error. No conserved phenylalanine or tryptophan is present at the end of the CDR3, so a read error is the likely explanation. The chain links TRBV6-1 to TRBJ1-2, with no clear D. Germline CDR1 and CDR2: MNHNS and SASEGT. This CDR3 is 12 amino acids long. V was clipped by 3 bases and J by 1 base, with 3 bases between them. The CDR3 nucleotides are TGTGCCAGCAGTGAGGGTAACTATGGCTACACCTTA. This codes for CASSEGNYGYTL.

V and J are TRBV7-2 and TRBJ1-5, with 7 bases identical to TRBD1. Germline V lookup: CDR1 SGHTA, CDR2 FQGNSA. The CDR3 is 16 amino acids. The J segment lost 7 bases and the V segment lost 4 bases, leaving 13 bases of the junction unmatched. CDR3 residues: CASSYEVGQGGQPQHF. The CDR3 DNA is TGTGCCAGCAGCTATGAGGTGGGGCAGGGGGGACAGCCCCAGCATTTT.

As to this clone: This same CDR3 is encoded by further DNA sequences in the sample. The genes are TRBV2 and TRBJ2-5; D assignment may be TRBD1 or TRBD2 (5 bases each). The CDR3 sequence is 13 residues long. CDR1 is SNHLY and CDR2 is FYNNEI in the germline V gene. Deletions cut 2 bases from V and 5 bases from J, with 9 bases between. CDR3 nucleotides: TGTGCCAGCAGTGAATACGGGGCCGAGACCCAGTACTTC. Encoded protein: CASSEYGAETQYF.

The J gene is TRBJ1-2, the V gene TRBV7-2, with 7 bases matching TRBD1. The germline gives CDR1 SGHTA, CDR2 FQGNSA. The junction had 10 bases not matched to a gene; V was cut back by 1 base and J by 8 bases. The CDR3 is 15 residues long. CDR3 bases: TGTGCCAGCAGCTTAGTGGGGCAGGGGGTTGACGGCTACACCTTC. Protein: CASSLVGQGVDGYTF.

This clone showed up just a few times. A far bigger clonotype differs at one base, so this is likely a read error. The chain links TRBV11-2 to TRBJ2-5; TRBD2 aligns across 7 bases. The germline gives CDR1 SGHAT, CDR2 FQNNGV. The CDR3 sequence is 14 residues long. The DNA of the CDR3 is TGTGCCAGCAGCTTAAGCGGGAACGCGGAGACCCGGTACTTC. Translation gives CASSLSGNAETRYF.

Only a few counts were recorded for this clone. The rearrangement uses TRBV4-1 and TRBJ2-7; TRBD2 might be the D (5 bases). V shed 5 bases and J shed 4 bases, with 12 bases lying between them. Per germline, CDR1 MGHRA and CDR2 YSYEKL. CDR3 length equals 13 residues. Here the CDR3 DNA reads TGCGCCAGCAGCTTGGAGAGCGGATACGAGCAGTACTTC. Translating it yields CASSLESGYEQYF.

The chain couples TRBV6-6 to TRBJ1-1; no reliable D call. Trimming took off 6 bases at V and 3 bases at J, with 11 bases between the two ends. Germline assignment: CDR1 MNHNY and CDR2 SVGAGI (reference sequence). CDR3 length: 13 amino acids. The CDR3 DNA follows: TGTGCCAGCAGGACCCAGCAATACACTGAAGCTTTCTTT. Translating it yields CASRTQQYTEAFF.

About this clone: This likely came from a read error, as a far larger clone is one base away. The chain is built from TRBV4-1 and TRBJ2-7; 10 nucleotides agree with TRBD2. Germline trimming cut 2 bases from V and 2 bases from J; bases unmatched to any gene: 6. This CDR3 has 16 residues. CDR1 and CDR2 from the germline V gene are MGHRA and YSYEKL. The CDR3 spells CASSQTLAGVPYEQYF. The CDR3 DNA reads TGCGCCAGCAGCCAAACTCTAGCGGGAGTGCCCTACGAGCAGTACTTC.

The chain recombines TRBV4-3 with TRBJ2-3; 7 bases are shared with TRBD1. CDR1 and CDR2 (germline): LGHNA, YSLEER. The length of the CDR3 is 16 residues. Losses at the gene ends were 0 bases for V and 4 bases for J; bases not matched to a gene: 7. The CDR3 nucleotides are TGCGCCAGCAGCCAAGATTCGAGGGGGCTCGCAGATACGCAGTATTTT. Its translation: CASSQDSRGLADTQYF.

This clone was seen only a few times. The chain carries TRBV29-1 and TRBJ2-1, with 13 bases lining up with TRBD2. Germline V lookup: CDR1 SQVTM, CDR2 ANQGSEA. V was clipped by 5 bases and J by 0 bases; unmatched bases: 7. The CDR3 has 17 amino acids. CDR3 region: CSVHGTSGDSSYNEQFF. CDR3 in DNA: TGCAGCGTTCATGGGACTAGCGGGGACAGCTCCTACAATGAGCAGTTCTTC.

The chain uses TRBV9 and TRBJ2-6; D gene ambiguous. In germline, CDR1 is SGDLS, CDR2 YYNGEE. The length of the CDR3 is 14 residues. Trimming took off 2 bases at V and 0 bases at J, with 3 bases between the two ends. The CDR3 bases are TGTGCCAGCAGCGTGACCTCTGGGGCCAACGTCCTGACTTTC. This sequence encodes CASSVTSGANVLTF.

There are many counts of this clone. The DNA of the CDR3 is TGTGCCAGCAGCCCCCGACTAGCGGGAGAACTCGAGCAGTACTTC. Protein: CASSPRLAGELEQYF. The chain is built from TRBV13 and TRBJ2-7; TRBD2 agrees at 12 bases. This CDR3 is 15 amino acids long. CDR1 is PRHDT and CDR2 is FYEKMQ in the germline V gene (reference sequence). V lost 5 bases, J lost 6 bases, and 8 bases stayed unmatched.

The chain links TRBV11-2 to TRBJ1-2; TRBD1 matches 7 bases. The CDR3 sequence is 17 residues long. CDR1 and CDR2 (germline): SGHAT, FQNNGV. The trim removed 1 base at V and 0 bases at J, leaving 8 bases unmatched. CDR3 in amino acids: CASSLVARQGANYGYTF. Written as DNA, the CDR3 is TGTGCCAGCAGCTTAGTTGCGAGACAGGGAGCTAACTATGGCTACACCTTC.

A few counts support this clone. This chain joins TRBV9 and TRBJ1-5; no firm D call. Per the germline V gene, CDR1 is SGDLS and CDR2 is YYNGEE. V lost 1 base and J 4 bases, leaving 9 bases between the germline ends. The CDR3 is 14 residues long. Here the CDR3 reads CASSVFGGNQPQHF. CDR3 sequence (DNA): TGTGCCAGCAGCGTATTTGGCGGTAATCAGCCCCAGCATTTT.

V gene TRBV30 combines with J gene TRBJ2-2; D ambiguous. The ends were cut back, 1 base at V and 4 bases at J, with 7 bases in the middle. The CDR3 contains 13 residues. The V gene's germline CDR1 is GTSNPN and CDR2 SVGIG (reference sequence). In DNA, the CDR3 is TGTGCCTGGAGTGGCCAGGTCACCGGGGAGCTGTTTTTT. As protein: CAWSGQVTGELFF.

Concerning this clone: A far more abundant clone sits one base away, making this likely a read error. The genes are TRBV5-6 and TRBJ2-5; 10 nucleotides match TRBD2. The germline V gene encodes CDR1 SGHDT and CDR2 YYEEEE. The CDR3 is made up of 16 amino acids. Trimming at V came to 3 bases and at J to 1 base, leaving 6 bases not matched to a gene. The CDR3 sequence: CASSSNTSGIQETQYF. Written as DNA, the CDR3 is TGTGCCAGCAGCTCAAATACTAGCGGGATCCAAGAGACCCAGTACTTC.

The V call is TRBV5-6, the J call TRBJ1-4; maybe TRBD1 (5 bases). Germline V gives CDR1 SGHDT, CDR2 YYEEEE. This CDR3 is 14 amino acids long. V gave up 4 bases and J gave up 3 bases, with 10 bases separating them. Written as DNA, the CDR3 is TGTGCCAGCAGCCCGGGGGGGGCTAATGAAAAACTGTTTTTT. Amino acids: CASSPGGANEKLFF.

The V call is TRBV28, the J call TRBJ2-1; 10 nucleotides match TRBD2. CDR3 size: 16 residues. Trimming cost V 3 bases and J 2 bases; bases outside gene matches: 4. Germline values: CDR1 MDHEN, CDR2 SYDVKM. In DNA, the CDR3 is TGTGCCAGCAGTTTGGCTAGCGGGGGCCCCTACAATGAGCAGTTCTTC. Its translation is CASSLASGGPYNEQFF.

This chain uses TRBV6-6 with TRBJ1-2, with D perhaps matching TRBD1 (6 bases). This CDR3 is 14 amino acids long. Germline V lookup: CDR1 MNHNY, CDR2 SVGAGI (reference sequence). Trimming removed 6 bases at V and 2 bases at J, with 13 bases between. As DNA, the CDR3 is TGTGCCAGCAGGACCAGGGGCCTAAACTATGGCTACACCTTC. Its translation is CASRTRGLNYGYTF.

A remark on this clone: This clone may be a read error of a much larger clone one base away. The genes are TRBV5-1 and TRBJ2-2; D possibly uses TRBD1 or TRBD2 (5 bases each). The CDR3 loop spans 16 amino acids. Germline values: CDR1 SGHRS, CDR2 YFSETQ. V lost 1 base, J lost 0 bases, and 10 bases lay in between. The CDR3 sequence: CASSLLGAANTGELFF. The CDR3 coding sequence is TGCGCCAGCAGCTTGCTCGGGGCAGCGAACACCGGGGAGCTGTTTTTT.

On this clone: Other nucleotide sequences from this sample produce the same CDR3. The chain carries TRBV5-4 and TRBJ2-3; 11 bases are shared with TRBD1. V trimming: 3 bases; J trimming: 9 bases; junction bases outside the gene matches: 9. Germline lookup yields CDR1 SGHNT and CDR2 YYREEE (reference sequence). The CDR3 length is 15 residues. The CDR3 sequence is CASSWGGTGGRTQYF. CDR3 nucleotide sequence: TGTGCCAGCAGCTGGGGTGGGACAGGGGGGCGGACGCAGTATTTT.

The chain couples TRBV27 to TRBJ1-2, with TRBD1 matching over 9 bases. The V segment lost 3 bases and the J segment 5 bases; nucleotides outside the gene matches: 1. Germline CDR1 and CDR2: MNHEY and SMNVEV (reference sequence). The length of the CDR3 is 13 residues. For the CDR3, the DNA is TGTGCCAGCAGTTTCGGGACAGGGTATGGCTACACCTTC. It specifies CASSFGTGYGYTF.